Listed here are 17 T cell receptor beta chains from one sample, sequenced in a study of T cells in Graves' hyperthyroidism and ophthalmopathy (dated by TCRdb to between 2017 and 2020). The library came from multiplex PCR. Sequencing was carried out with an Illumina HiSeq 2000. The TCR beta CDR3 regions were amplified from RNA transcripts. A first-round RT-PCR of the TCR CDR3 used the HTBI primer set with the Qiagen OneStep RT-PCR kit. The raw public reads went through TCRdb reprocessing: fastp at Q25, MiXCR clone calling, in-frame beta chains kept. Each CDR3 protein appears once, grouped with its most common genes and DNA. This sample lists roughly 350,000 distinct CDR3 sequences; roughly 13% were detected once. 20% to 25% of the sample belongs to the ten largest clones. The material sequenced was blood. These receptors all come from a woman aged 30 to 39 with Graves' hyperthyroidism.

The chain uses TRBV6-1 and TRBJ1-1, with a possible D match to TRBD1 (6 bases). The V end was cut by 1 base, the J end by 6 bases, with 15 bases between. Germline V lookup: CDR1 MNHNS, CDR2 SASEGT. CDR3 length equals 15 residues. CDR3 loop: CASSEGRTEVAEAFF. Written as DNA, the CDR3 is TGTGCCAGCAGTGAAGGTAGGACAGAGGTGGCTGAAGCTTTCTTT.

This clonotype was seen a handful of times. The chain combines TRBV5-8 with TRBJ2-5; 7 nucleotides align to TRBD2. Per germline, CDR1 SGHTS and CDR2 YDEGEE. V shed 4 bases, J shed 5 bases, and the junction held 8 bases outside the gene matches. CDR3 length: 14 residues. Here the CDR3 reads CASSAGTRGETQYF. In DNA, the CDR3 is TGTGCCAGCAGCGCCGGGACGCGGGGGGAGACCCAGTACTTC. Filled out from reference TRBV5-8 and TRBJ2-5, the complete variable domain reads EAGVTQSPTHLIKTRGQQATLRCSPISGHTSVYWYQQALGLGLQFLLWYDEGEERNRGNFPPRFSGRQFPNYSSELNVNALELEDSALYLCASSAGTRGETQYFGPGTRLLVL.

The table lists this clonotype with many counts. J is TRBJ2-7 and V is TRBV28; D not resolved. Germline CDR1 reads MDHEN; CDR2 reads SYDVKM. Deletions cut 6 bases from V and 6 bases from J, with 15 bases between. The CDR3 is 13 residues long. The CDR3 DNA follows: TGTGCCAGCAGAAAATCTAGGCTGGGCGAGCAGTACTTC. This gives the protein CASRKSRLGEQYF. Together with reference TRBV28 and TRBJ2-7, the CDR3 gives the full variable domain: DVKVTQSSRYLVKRTGEKVFLECVQDMDHENMFWYRQDPGLGLRLIYFSYDVKMKEKGDIPEGYSVSREKKERFSLILESASTNQTSMYLCASRKSRLGEQYFGPGTRLTVT.

This clonotype appeared many times. Written as DNA, the CDR3 is TGTGCCAGCAGCTTGACTGAGAGCAATCAGCCCCAGCATTTT. Residues: CASSLTESNQPQHF. This chain links TRBV7-8 with TRBJ1-5; no firm D call. Deletions cut 3 bases from V and 1 base from J, with 7 bases between. The CDR3 is 14 amino acids. CDR1 is SGHVS, CDR2 FQNEAQ, per germline.

This clonotype was seen only a few times. V is TRBV7-6 and J is TRBJ1-2, with 7 bases lining up with TRBD1. The ends lost 4 bases at V and 4 bases at J; junction bases unmatched: 9. This CDR3 region has 15 residues. Germline lookup yields CDR1 SGHVS and CDR2 FNYEAQ. CDR3 in amino acids: CASSSHMGTVYGYTF. CDR3 sequence (DNA): TGTGCCAGCAGCTCCCACATGGGGACAGTCTATGGCTACACCTTC.

The chain recombines TRBV20-1 with TRBJ2-1, with 8 bases aligning to TRBD2. This CDR3 is built from 15 residues. Trimming cost V 2 bases and J 6 bases; bases outside gene matches: 9. Germline loops: CDR1 DFQATT, CDR2 SNEGSKA (reference sequence). The CDR3 region is CSARQAGGRGNEQFF. As DNA, the CDR3 is TGCAGTGCTAGACAGGCGGGAGGACGGGGCAATGAGCAGTTCTTC.

The chain links TRBV9 to TRBJ2-7; D gene unclear. CDR3 length: 14 amino acids. Germline V gene data show CDR1 as SGDLS and CDR2 as YYNGEE. V lost 0 bases to trimming and J lost 4 bases, with 11 bases between them. In nucleotides, the CDR3 is TGTGCCAGCAGCGTAGGGGCAGATCAATACGAGCAGTACTTC. Translated: CASSVGADQYEQYF.

The rearrangement links TRBV7-3 to TRBJ2-2; D is ambiguous. This CDR3 is 13 amino acids long. Germline V gene data show CDR1 as SGHTA and CDR2 as FQGTGA. Trimming pared 3 bases from V and 6 bases from J, leaving 8 bases between. For the CDR3, the DNA is TGTGCCAGCAGCTTGGAACCCCCCGGGGAGCTGTTTTTT. Protein: CASSLEPPGELFF.

The sample holds many counts of this clonotype. The chain joins TRBV28 to TRBJ1-1; no definite D call. Trimming removed 5 bases at V and 0 bases at J, with 7 bases between. This CDR3 region has 13 residues. Germline CDR1 is MDHEN and CDR2 is SYDVKM. The CDR3 DNA follows: TGTGCCAGCAGTCCCCCTATGAACACTGAAGCTTTCTTT. Translation gives CASSPPMNTEAFF. Looking up the rest from reference TRBV28 and TRBJ1-1 gives the full variable domain: DVKVTQSSRYLVKRTGEKVFLECVQDMDHENMFWYRQDPGLGLRLIYFSYDVKMKEKGDIPEGYSVSREKKERFSLILESASTNQTSMYLCASSPPMNTEAFFGQGTRLTVV.

This clonotype occurred many times. This sequence joins TRBV6-2 or TRBV6-3 and TRBJ2-7; D is unclear. CDR1 is MNHEY, CDR2 SVGEGT, per germline. The CDR3 covers 16 residues. V lost 3 bases to trimming and J lost 3 bases, with 18 bases between them. CDR3: CASSYKVASEDYEQYF. As DNA, the CDR3 is TGTGCCAGCAGTTATAAGGTGGCCTCCGAAGACTACGAGCAGTACTTC.

CDR3 bases: TGTGCCAGCAGTTTATCTCGGGGGCAGCAAGAGACCCAGTACTTC. Translated: CASSLSRGQQETQYF. The V and J genes are TRBV28 and TRBJ2-5, with D possibly being TRBD1 or TRBD2 (6 bases each). The V end was cut by 1 base, the J end by 2 bases, with 11 bases between. The CDR3 length is 15 residues. The germline gives CDR1 MDHEN, CDR2 SYDVKM. Full variable domain (outside the CDR3, taken from reference TRBV28 and TRBJ2-5): DVKVTQSSRYLVKRTGEKVFLECVQDMDHENMFWYRQDPGLGLRLIYFSYDVKMKEKGDIPEGYSVSREKKERFSLILESASTNQTSMYLCASSLSRGQQETQYFGPGTRLLVL.

The chain is built from TRBV27 and TRBJ2-1; a possible D gene is TRBD2 (5 bases). CDR1 is MNHEY and CDR2 is SMNVEV in the germline V gene (reference sequence). V was clipped by 8 bases and J by 9 bases, with 11 bases between them. This CDR3 is 11 amino acids long. In nucleotides, the CDR3 is TGTGCCAGCGGGAGTACGGTTGAGCAGTTCTTC. Translation: CASGSTVEQFF.

This clonotype has ten or more counts. The chain links TRBV28 to TRBJ2-7, with 8 bases identical to TRBD1. V lost 3 bases, J lost 5 bases, and 12 bases stayed unmatched. CDR1 is MDHEN and CDR2 is SYDVKM in the germline V gene. The CDR3 extends over 16 amino acids. Here the CDR3 reads CASSLGLRGRVDEQYF. Written as DNA, the CDR3 is TGTGCCAGCAGTTTGGGCCTCAGGGGGCGCGTCGACGAGCAGTACTTC.

This clonotype was observed many times. The chain is built from TRBV24-1 and TRBJ1-5; 11 bases fit TRBD1. This CDR3 region has 16 residues. The trim removed 3 bases at V and 6 bases at J, leaving 6 bases unmatched. Germline values: CDR1 KGHDR, CDR2 SFDVKD. The CDR3 spells CATSDTGQGASQPQHF. CDR3 sequence (DNA): TGTGCCACCAGTGATACCGGACAGGGGGCAAGTCAGCCCCAGCATTTT.

This clonotype was observed many times. The gene calls are TRBV7-2 and TRBJ2-3; no clear D gene. CDR3 length: 13 residues. CDR1 SGHTA and CDR2 FQGNSA come from the germline V gene. Trimming pared 1 base from V and 6 bases from J, leaving 8 bases between. The DNA of the CDR3 is TGTGCCAGCAGCTTAGGTAGAGAGGATACGCAGTATTTT. Its translation: CASSLGREDTQYF.

The rearrangement uses TRBV9 and TRBJ2-7; weak D call: TRBD1 (5 bases). The germline V gene has CDR1 SGDLS and CDR2 YYNGEE. Trimming pared 4 bases from V and 6 bases from J, leaving 14 bases between. CDR3 size: 13 residues. CDR3 coding DNA: TGTGCCAGCAGCACGACAGTTTTGTCCGAGCAGTACTTC. Its translation: CASSTTVLSEQYF. The full variable domain, completed using reference TRBV9 and TRBJ2-7, is DSGVTQTPKHLITATGQRVTLRCSPRSGDLSVYWYQQSLDQGLQFLIQYYNGEERAKGNILERFSAQQFPDLHSELNLSSLELGDSALYFCASSTTVLSEQYFGPGTRLTVT.

This clonotype has a count of ten or more. The chain has TRBV20-1 and TRBJ2-5; D is uncertain. The CDR3 totals 13 residues. Germline V gene lookup returns CDR1 DFQATT and CDR2 SNEGSKA (reference sequence). V lost 1 base, J lost 5 bases, and 11 bases lay in between. The CDR3 DNA sequence: TGCAGTGCTAGAGGGGTTGGTAAGGAGACCCAGTACTTC. This gives the protein CSARGVGKETQYF.